This TCR beta chain was documented in a study of T cells in Graves' hyperthyroidism and ophthalmopathy (dated by TCRdb to the late 2010s). For the wider study: Peripheral blood samples were taken at initial diagnosis, before any treatment was given. In addition, the study compared T-cell repertoires in thyroid tissue and in blood from roughly six Graves' hyperthyroidism patients. Once sampling was done, hyperthyroidism patients were given methimazole at a starting dose of 30 mg daily, whereas ophthalmopathy patients were given high-dose intravenous methylprednisolone. To identify TCR V-J signatures that set the groups apart, the researchers used a discovery cohort of about a hundred patients, made up of approximately 43 with Graves' ophthalmopathy and 55 to 65 with stable Graves' hyperthyroidism. Whether ophthalmopathy could be predicted prospectively was tested in an independent validation cohort made up of 18 to 20 hyperthyroidism patients plus 17 patients who later progressed to ophthalmopathy. For training and testing, the approximately 92 patients in the discovery cohort were randomly divided in a 7:3 ratio. TCR Vbeta CDR3 sequencing of 120 to 150 peripheral blood samples (more than 40 ophthalmopathy, roughly 74 hyperthyroidism and 17 progressor patients) is reported in the paper.

The TCR beta CDR3 regions were amplified from the RNA transcripts. The TCR CDR3 was subjected to a first round of RT-PCR using the HTBI primer set and the Qiagen OneStep RT-PCR kit. A second multiplex PCR round built the libraries, followed by size selection and purification. The libraries were sequenced on an Illumina HiSeq2000 using paired-end 100 bp reads. The study's processing was this. SOAPnuke was used to process the raw data, with reads discarded if the reads contained adapters or uncalled bases, had a mean Phred below 15, or lacked an exact constant-primer or identifier match. High-quality paired reads were merged with COPE v1.2.5, and unique nucleotide sequences were defined as clonotypes. MiTCR v1.1 was used to align the clonotypes against IMGT TRBV, TRBD and TRBJ reference segments. Only V-J combinations with frequency above 0.0001, covering 99% to 99.2% of repertoires, were analysed. The TCS score was defined as the ratio of F50 (clonal expansion) to E x V (chaos), calculated using BLOSUM62-based TCRdist between CDR3 peptides within each V-J. Welch's t-statistics and random forest reduced 500 to 550 V-J features to 13, which were used in a naive Bayes classifier (R e1071). The public reads were reprocessed in TCRdb via fastp at Q25 and MiXCR, keeping in-frame beta chains. Rows merge per CDR3 protein into single entries with the most common DNA and genes. TCRdb assigned the V and J calls; the authors' analysis was not used. This sample is represented by fewer than 750,000 distinct CDR3 sequences; more than 12% of them were singletons. The ten largest make up 9.5% to 15% of the sample.

In the ophthalmopathy patients, disease was moderately to severely active, with a Clinical Activity Score of 3 or more, a NOSPECS grade of 4 or more, and a duration of less than 3 months. Exclusion was applied to patients with uncontrolled infections, other autoimmune diseases, pregnancy or lactation. Diagnoses were established on the basis of clinical symptoms, serum thyroxine and TRAb, thyroid ultrasound, and orbital computed tomography. Ficoll-Paque density gradient centrifugation was used to isolate PBMCs from around 9.1 ml of fresh peripheral blood. Trizol reagent was used to extract total RNA, and RNA quality was then checked on an Agilent 2100 Bioanalyzer. What the work shows at the level of the full study, not this receptor alone: Sample size was not statistically predetermined, and blinding of investigators to group allocation was not performed. Most expanded thyroid clonotypes (frequency above 0.001) were also detected in blood, suggesting blood repertoires may reflect thyroid immune responses. A 13 V-J signature model separated ophthalmopathy from stable hyperthyroidism, with over 85% sensitivity and about 81% specificity in cross-validation and 80%/75% in testing. During validation, the model predicted progression to ophthalmopathy a median of around 7 months ahead of onset, with 70.59% sensitivity and about 72% specificity.

CDR1 and CDR2 were assigned from the germline V gene as SGDLS and YYNGEE. Trimming costs V 0 bases and J 8 bases, and their ends lie 17 bases apart. From its cysteine to its phenylalanine, the CDR3 spans 16 amino acids. CDR3 DNA only is kept here, 48 bases in frame from base 1. As regards this clonotype: The antigen this receptor binds is unknown. Qualities for individual bases were not recorded, and no much larger clone is one base off.

The sequenced sample was blood. Rearrangement joined TRBV9 to TRBJ1-4, with the D gene call left open. This TCR was sampled from a woman aged 50 to 60 with Graves' ophthalmopathy. The CDR3 protein sequence reads: CASSVEVAAKGEKLFF. The DNA sequence is given as TGTGCCAGCAGCGTAGAGGTGGCCGCCAAAGGGGAAAAACTGTTTTTT.